Shown below are 23 T cell receptor beta chains from a single sample sequenced in a study of vaccination effects on CD4 cells after COVID-19. With the ViraFEST assay, the study expanded antigen-specific CD4+ T cells using viral peptide pools, then sequenced them. Isolation of CD4+ T cells took place after less than twelve days of culture. Vaccinees lacked prior SARS-CoV-2 infection and tested negative for nucleocapsid antibodies. Sequenced by immunoSEQ multiplex PCR; TCRdb stores in-frame clones only, minus some. The sample has approximately 30,000 clones; around three quarters are singletons. The antigens for these receptors are not known. Sequencing was performed on CD4+ T cells from PBMCs cultured with HCoV-NL63 spike peptides, taken before COVID-19 vaccination. These receptors were collected from a human donor who received a COVID-19 vaccine.

The rearrangement links TRBV11-2 to TRBJ2-5; D perhaps matches TRBD1 (5 bases). The CDR3 extends over 12 amino acids. V gave up 3 bases and J gave up 5 bases, with 7 bases separating them. Per the germline V gene, CDR1 is SGHAT and CDR2 is FQNNGV. The CDR3 DNA is TGTGCCAGCAGCTTTGCAGGGGAGACCCAGTACTTC. It is translated as CASSFAGETQYF.

V usage is TRBV18 and J usage is TRBJ1-1, with D uncertain. CDR3 length equals 14 residues. The germline V gene encodes CDR1 KGHSH and CDR2 LQKENI. V gave up 2 bases and J gave up 4 bases, with 11 bases separating them. Written as DNA, the CDR3 is TGTGCCAGCTCACCAGCTAGCTCGAGCACTGAAGCTTTCTTT. It is translated as CASSPASSSTEAFF.

There are a few counts of this clone. The chain combines TRBV19 with TRBJ1-2; maybe TRBD1 (6 bases). This CDR3 spans 15 amino acids. Germline V gives CDR1 LNHDA, CDR2 SQIVND (reference sequence). The V end lost 3 bases, the J end lost 4 bases, and 15 bases lay between the germline ends. CDR3 protein: CASSIGGAPIYGYTF. CDR3 in DNA: TGTGCCAGTAGTATTGGGGGGGCGCCAATCTATGGCTACACCTTC.

V usage is TRBV11-2 and J usage is TRBJ1-1; D perhaps matches TRBD1 (6 bases). The CDR3 runs to 13 residues. The V gene's germline CDR1 is SGHAT and CDR2 FQNNGV. The germline V and J ends were trimmed by 1 base and 8 bases, with 11 bases remaining between them. The CDR3, as DNA: TGTGCCAGCAGCTTAGGCTCCGGGACAGAAGCTTTCTTT. It specifies CASSLGSGTEAFF.

The chain is built from TRBV28 and TRBJ2-7; D perhaps matches TRBD2 (6 bases). Germline values: CDR1 MDHEN, CDR2 SYDVKM. This CDR3 spans 14 amino acids. V lost 3 bases and J lost 5, with 14 bases in between. Here the CDR3 reads CASSLIASSDEQYF. CDR3 in DNA: TGTGCCAGCAGTTTGATTGCGTCTAGCGACGAGCAGTACTTC.

This clone has a handful of counts. The V and J genes are TRBV24-1 and TRBJ2-1; D perhaps matches TRBD2 (5 bases). Trimming shortened V by 6 bases and J by 10 bases, and 9 bases separated the two germline ends. This CDR3 comprises 11 residues. Looked up from germline, CDR1 is KGHDR and CDR2 is SFDVKD. The DNA for the CDR3 is TGTGCCACCAGTAGCAGAGGGGAGCAGTTCTTC. The encoded protein is CATSSRGEQFF.

Only a few counts were recorded for this clone. This chain links TRBV7-9 with TRBJ1-2; possible D gene TRBD1, 6 bases. Germline CDR1 is SEHNR and CDR2 is FQNEAQ (reference sequence). The CDR3 runs to 12 residues. Trimming took 5 bases from V and 4 from J, leaving 8 bases between them. CDR3 nucleotides: TGTGCCAGCAGCCGGGACATCTATGGCTACACCTTC. This translates into CASSRDIYGYTF.

The chain has TRBV28 and TRBJ1-6; TRBD1 matches 7 bases. J lost 14 bases, V lost 6 bases, and 13 bases had no gene match. Germline V gene sequence: CDR1 MDHEN, CDR2 SYDVKM. The CDR3 is 14 amino acids. DNA for the CDR3: TGTGCCAGCAGCACAGGGGTAATCTCCAGGGCCCTCCACTTT. Protein product: CASSTGVISRALHF.

The chain carries TRBV18 and TRBJ2-5, with 7 bases lining up with TRBD2. Germline V gives CDR1 KGHSH, CDR2 LQKENI. The V gene end was trimmed by 0 bases and the J gene end by 7 bases; junction bases not matched to a gene: 11. The CDR3 length is 16 residues. The CDR3 DNA reads as TGTGCCAGCTCACCACCCGGGAGCGGGATCGTGGGGACCCAGTACTTC. It yields the protein CASSPPGSGIVGTQYF.

The chain combines TRBV6-6 with TRBJ2-7; 7 bases align to TRBD2. The CDR3 contains 15 residues. J was trimmed by 6 bases and V by 2 bases; bases with no gene match: 10. Germline lookup yields CDR1 MNHNY and CDR2 SVGAGI (reference sequence). The CDR3 bases are TGTGCCAGCAGTTACCTGATGGGGGGGGAAGGCGAGCAGTACTTC. It codes for CASSYLMGGEGEQYF.

There are a few counts of this clone. This chain joins TRBV3-1 (or the pseudogene TRBV3-2) and TRBJ1-6; unclear D gene. The V gene's germline CDR1 is LGHDT and CDR2 YNNKEL (reference sequence). V gave up 2 bases and J gave up 3 bases, with 5 bases separating them. This CDR3 has 14 amino acids. For the CDR3, the DNA is TGTGCCAGCAGCCAAAGCTTCTATAATTCACCCCTCCACTTT. This codes for CASSQSFYNSPLHF.

This chain links TRBV2 with TRBJ2-7, with TRBD1 matching over 7 bases. The junction had 5 bases not matched to a gene; V was cut back by 3 bases and J by 6 bases. CDR1 is SNHLY and CDR2 is FYNNEI in the germline V gene. The CDR3 is made up of 13 amino acids. The CDR3, as DNA: TGTGCCAGCAGTGAGACAGGGTCGGTCGAGCAGTACTTC. The encoded protein is CASSETGSVEQYF. Drawing the rest from reference TRBV2 and TRBJ2-7, the complete variable domain is EPEVTQTPSHQVTQMGQEVILRCVPISNHLYFYWYRQILGQKVEFLVSFYNNEISEKSEIFDDQFSVERPDGSNFTLKIRSTKLEDSAMYFCASSETGSVEQYFGPGTRLTVT.

V usage is TRBV5-4 and J usage is TRBJ2-1; 8 bases align to TRBD2. The CDR3 is 15 amino acids. The germline V gene has CDR1 SGHNT and CDR2 YYREEE (reference sequence). Trimming at V came to 4 bases and at J to 3 bases, leaving 6 bases not matched to a gene. In DNA form, the CDR3 reads TGTGCCAGCAGCCCGGGGGGGGCCAACTACAATGAGCAGTTCTTC. It codes for CASSPGGANYNEQFF.

This clone was recorded only once. This chain links TRBV28 with TRBJ1-4; 9 bases map to TRBD1. Germline CDR1 MDHEN, CDR2 SYDVKM. This CDR3 has 15 amino acids. V lost 10 bases and J lost 8; bases outside the gene matches: 14. This CDR3 reads CATFPHTGGTEKLFF. As DNA, the CDR3 is TGTGCCACCTTTCCCCATACAGGGGGCACCGAAAAACTGTTTTTT.

The chain employs TRBV3-1 (or the pseudogene TRBV3-2) and TRBJ1-2; D is unclear. There are 13 residues in the CDR3. Germline V gene data show CDR1 as LGHDT and CDR2 as YNNKEL (reference sequence). The V end lost 3 bases, the J end lost 4 bases, and 9 bases lay between the germline ends. The CDR3: CASSQGNIYGYTF. CDR3 DNA: TGTGCCAGCAGCCAGGGGAACATCTATGGCTACACCTTC.

This chain uses TRBV7-9 with TRBJ1-2, with D tentatively TRBD1 (5 bases). Germline loops: CDR1 SEHNR, CDR2 FQNEAQ (reference sequence). V was trimmed by 4 bases and J by 3 bases, leaving 15 bases between them. CDR3 length: 15 residues. In DNA, the CDR3 is TGTGCCAGCAGCTCCACCGGGACGGATTACTATGGCTACACCTTC. Its translation is CASSSTGTDYYGYTF.

The V and J genes are TRBV5-6 and TRBJ2-7; a possible D gene is TRBD1 (7 bases). V lost 2 bases and J 3 bases, leaving 18 bases between the germline ends. Germline CDR1 and CDR2: SGHDT and YYEEEE. This CDR3 is built from 16 residues. CDR3 in amino acids: CASSLKTGEVGYEQYF. The CDR3, as DNA: TGTGCCAGCAGCTTAAAAACAGGGGAGGTAGGCTACGAGCAGTACTTC. The entire variable domain, with the rest obtained from reference TRBV5-6 and TRBJ2-7, is as follows: DAGVTQSPTHLIKTRGQQVTLRCSPKSGHDTVSWYQQALGQGPQFIFQYYEEEERQRGNFPDRFSGHQFPNYSSELNVNALLLGDSALYLCASSLKTGEVGYEQYFGPGTRLTVT.

This chain links TRBV3-1 (or the pseudogene TRBV3-2) with TRBJ2-1; 9 bases align to TRBD2. V lost 4 bases and J lost 0; bases outside the gene matches: 4. The CDR3 contains 16 residues. From germline, CDR1 is LGHDT and CDR2 YNNKEL (reference sequence). The CDR3 nucleotides are TGTGCCAGCAGCCGGCCGCGGGAGGGCTCCTACAATGAGCAGTTCTTC. Protein sequence: CASSRPREGSYNEQFF.

The CDR3, as DNA: TGTGCCAGTAGTATAGGCCCTCTACTAGCGGGAGGACCCGAGCAGTACTTC. Its translation: CASSIGPLLAGGPEQYF. The chain recombines TRBV19 with TRBJ2-7; 12 bases fit TRBD2. V was pared by 1 base and J by 6 bases, with 10 bases of the junction left unmatched. Germline values: CDR1 LNHDA, CDR2 SQIVND (reference sequence). This CDR3 is built from 17 residues.

The gene calls are TRBV6-2 or TRBV6-3 and TRBJ2-1; 13 positions agree with TRBD2. Germline-derived CDR1 and CDR2 are MNHEY and SVGEGT. V was pared by 7 bases and J by 5 bases, with 11 bases of the junction left unmatched. The CDR3 has 17 residues. The CDR3 coding sequence is TGTGCCAGCAACCCAAATATGGGACTAGCGGGGAACAATGAGCAGTTCTTC. Its translation is CASNPNMGLAGNNEQFF.

The chain uses TRBV3-1 (or the pseudogene TRBV3-2) and TRBJ1-2; the match to TRBD1 covers 9 bases. V lost 4 bases and J lost 7; bases outside the gene matches: 7. This CDR3 has 14 amino acids. CDR1 and CDR2 (germline): LGHDT, YNNKEL (reference sequence). The CDR3 here is CASSRWDREGGYTF. Here the CDR3 DNA reads TGTGCCAGCAGCCGATGGGACAGGGAGGGTGGCTACACCTTC.

The chain joins TRBV28 to TRBJ2-7, with D perhaps TRBD2 (6 bases). The CDR3 has 14 residues. In germline, CDR1 is MDHEN, CDR2 SYDVKM. V lost 2 bases and J 0 bases, leaving 8 bases between the germline ends. CDR3 sequence (DNA): TGTGCCAGCAGTTTAGGGGGGACCTCCTACGAGCAGTACTTC. Translation gives CASSLGGTSYEQYF.

The chain uses TRBV7-8 and TRBJ2-3, with D possibly TRBD2 on 5 matching bases. CDR3 size: 17 residues. Germline V CDR1 and CDR2: SGHVS, FQNEAQ. Trimming took 1 base from V and 2 from J, leaving 16 bases between them. The CDR3 protein is CASSLERLSGPTDTQYF. The CDR3 nucleotides are TGTGCCAGCAGCTTAGAGCGGCTGTCAGGACCCACAGATACGCAGTATTTT.